The 26 T cell receptor beta chains reported below all come from one sample, sequenced in a study of beta chain features in type 1 diabetes. What was sequenced were expressed TCRB transcripts, since all of the isolated RNA had been reverse transcribed. TCRdb keeps only in-frame clones here, not all; method: immunoSEQ multiplex PCR. The sample includes 350,000 to 400,000 clones, roughly 16% of them seen just once. Source material: naive CD4+ T cells from blood. These receptors originate from a woman aged 18-29 years in good health.

This chain joins TRBV28 and TRBJ2-3, with D possibly being TRBD2 (6 bases). Germline assignment: CDR1 MDHEN and CDR2 SYDVKM. The length of the CDR3 is 14 residues. Trimming removed 8 bases from V and 6 bases from J, with 18 bases in between. CDR3 bases: TGTGCCAGCCGAGTAGCGGATGGGCGCGATACGCAGTATTTT. Translated: CASRVADGRDTQYF.

This clone showed up just a few times. The V and J genes are TRBV7-3 and TRBJ2-7; 7 nucleotides match TRBD1. The CDR3 sequence is 15 residues long. V shed 3 bases, J shed 2 bases, and the junction held 7 bases outside the gene matches. Germline V gives CDR1 SGHTA, CDR2 FQGTGA. The CDR3 DNA reads TGTGCCAGCAGCTTTGGTACGGGACAGACCTACGAGCAGTACTTC. This gives the protein CASSFGTGQTYEQYF.

This chain uses TRBV30 with TRBJ1-2; D is undetermined. The CDR3 length is 13 residues. Looked up from germline, CDR1 is GTSNPN and CDR2 is SVGIG (reference sequence). The germline V and J ends were trimmed by 2 bases and 8 bases, with 15 bases remaining between them. The CDR3: CAWSPLLDSGYTF. The DNA for the CDR3 is TGTGCCTGGAGTCCCCTTCTAGATAGCGGCTACACCTTC.

The sample holds a few counts of this clone. The gene calls are TRBV30 and TRBJ2-1; D ambiguous. CDR3 length: 13 amino acids. The germline V gene has CDR1 GTSNPN and CDR2 SVGIG (reference sequence). The V and J ends lost 0 bases and 10 bases respectively, with 13 bases between them. CDR3 residues: CAWSVRVRLEQFF. The CDR3 DNA reads TGTGCCTGGAGTGTCCGAGTCCGACTGGAGCAGTTCTTC.

This chain uses TRBV19 with TRBJ2-1; 7 bases agree with TRBD1. The CDR3 runs to 16 residues. V lost 4 bases, J lost 0 bases, and 6 bases stayed unmatched. Looked up from germline, CDR1 is LNHDA and CDR2 is SQIVND (reference sequence). CDR3 amino acids: CASSKLDRSSYNEQFF. The DNA for the CDR3 is TGTGCCAGTAGTAAGTTGGACAGGAGCTCCTACAATGAGCAGTTCTTC.

The chain uses TRBV29-1 and TRBJ2-1, with a weak D call TRBD2 (5 bases). The germline CDR1 and CDR2 sequences are SQVTM and ANQGSEA. V lost 2 bases and J lost 6, with 17 bases in between. The CDR3 runs to 15 residues. CDR3 region: CSVEIVVSRVNEQFF. In DNA form, the CDR3 reads TGCAGCGTTGAAATCGTGGTGTCGAGGGTCAATGAGCAGTTCTTC.

This chain links TRBV29-1 with TRBJ2-7; D ambiguous. The CDR3 contains 10 residues. Germline CDR1 is SQVTM and CDR2 is ANQGSEA. The V and J ends lost 7 bases and 6 bases respectively, with 10 bases between them. The CDR3 here is CSAGEVEQYF. CDR3 coding DNA: TGCAGCGCTGGCGAGGTCGAGCAGTACTTC.

The table lists this clone with a few counts. This chain links TRBV25-1 with TRBJ2-7; 10 nucleotides agree with TRBD2. Unmatched junction bases numbered 5, after V lost 0 bases and J lost 0 bases. Germline CDR1 MGHDK, CDR2 SYGVNS. CDR3 length: 17 amino acids. In DNA, the CDR3 is TGTGCCAGCAGTGAATATTCGGCTAGCGGGAGCTCCTACGAGCAGTACTTC. Protein sequence: CASSEYSASGSSYEQYF.

This clone was observed a handful of times. The genes are TRBV11-3 and TRBJ2-1; TRBD2 matches 13 bases. This CDR3 contains 15 residues. CDR1 is SGHNT and CDR2 is YENEEA in the germline V gene. Losses at the gene ends were 5 bases for V and 5 bases for J; bases not matched to a gene: 3. The CDR3 is CASSSGTSGNNEQFF. As DNA, the CDR3 is TGTGCCAGCAGCAGCGGGACTAGCGGGAACAATGAGCAGTTCTTC.

The V gene is TRBV5-1, the J gene TRBJ2-7; 7 bases are shared with TRBD2. Germline CDR1 SGHRS, CDR2 YFSETQ. The J segment lost 3 bases and the V segment lost 4 bases, leaving 7 bases of the junction unmatched. The CDR3 contains 14 residues. CDR3 nucleotide sequence: TGCGCCAGCAGCCTTTCGGGGGGACGCTACGAGCAGTACTTC. This codes for CASSLSGGRYEQYF.

The table lists this clone with a count of one. Other DNA sequences in the sample encode the same CDR3. The genes are TRBV5-1 and TRBJ2-1, with D unclear. Trimming left V 0 bases short and J 0 bases short, with 7 bases between. Per germline, CDR1 SGHRS and CDR2 YFSETQ. The CDR3 spans 15 residues. The CDR3 spells CASSLALSSYNEQFF. CDR3 DNA: TGCGCCAGCAGCTTGGCTCTTAGCTCCTACAATGAGCAGTTCTTC. Full variable domain (remainder filled in from reference TRBV5-1 and TRBJ2-1): KAGVTQTPRYLIKTRGQQVTLSCSPISGHRSVSWYQQTPGQGLQFLFEYFSETQRNKGNFPGRFSGRQFSNSRSEMNVSTLELGDSALYLCASSLALSSYNEQFFGPGTRLTVL.

The rearrangement joins TRBV29-1 to TRBJ1-2, with 7 bases that match TRBD1. Germline loops: CDR1 SQVTM, CDR2 ANQGSEA. The CDR3 is 12 amino acids. With 6 bases clipped from V and 6 bases from J, the junction kept 7 bases outside the gene matches. The CDR3 DNA follows: TGCAGCGTCGATGACAGGGCGAATGGCTACACCTTC. It encodes CSVDDRANGYTF.

The chain employs TRBV18 and TRBJ2-5; TRBD2 might be the D (6 bases). The CDR3 length is 17 residues. The germline V and J ends were trimmed by 2 bases and 2 bases, with 18 bases remaining between them. From germline, CDR1 is KGHSH and CDR2 LQKENI. CDR3: CASSPVWGDTLQETQYF. DNA for the CDR3: TGTGCCAGCTCACCAGTCTGGGGGGATACACTACAAGAGACCCAGTACTTC.

V usage is TRBV11-2 and J usage is TRBJ2-1; 14 nucleotides match TRBD2. The length of the CDR3 is 15 residues. V lost 2 bases, J lost 7 bases, and 1 base stayed unmatched. Germline lookup yields CDR1 SGHAT and CDR2 FQNNGV. The CDR3 bases are TGTGCCAGCAGCTTACGACTAGCGGGAGGGAATGAGCAGTTCTTC. Its protein is CASSLRLAGGNEQFF.

This chain joins TRBV7-9 and TRBJ2-3, with D unresolved. This CDR3 contains 12 residues. Germline-derived CDR1 and CDR2 are SEHNR and FQNEAQ (reference sequence). V shed 7 bases and J shed 5 bases, with 10 bases lying between them. CDR3: CASTRSLDTQYF. CDR3 bases: TGTGCCAGCACCCGGTCCCTAGATACGCAGTATTTT.

The rearrangement joins TRBV28 to TRBJ1-2; 11 bases line up with TRBD1. The germline V gene encodes CDR1 MDHEN and CDR2 SYDVKM. J lost 4 bases, V lost 10 bases, and 8 bases had no gene match. This CDR3 has 14 amino acids. The CDR3 DNA sequence: TGTGCCACGCCACCCGGGACAGGGGGCTATGGCTACACCTTC. It yields the protein CATPPGTGGYGYTF.

This chain links TRBV11-1 with TRBJ2-7, with D perhaps matching TRBD2 (6 bases). CDR3 length: 13 amino acids. Between the trimmed V and J ends, which lost 1 base and 7 bases, there was a span of 11 bases. Germline loops: CDR1 SGHAT, CDR2 FQDESV (reference sequence). This chain's CDR3 is CASSLGTTAEQYF. As DNA, the CDR3 is TGTGCCAGCAGCTTAGGGACTACGGCGGAGCAGTACTTC.

This clone was counted between two and nine times. The chain links TRBV28 to TRBJ1-1; no clear D gene. V lost 8 bases to trimming and J lost 4 bases, with 8 bases between them. Germline CDR1 MDHEN, CDR2 SYDVKM. The CDR3 has 11 amino acids. DNA for the CDR3: TGTGCCAGCTGCATCGGCACTGAAGCTTTCTTT. Protein sequence: CASCIGTEAFF. Combining the CDR3 with reference TRBV28 and TRBJ1-1 gives the whole variable domain DVKVTQSSRYLVKRTGEKVFLECVQDMDHENMFWYRQDPGLGLRLIYFSYDVKMKEKGDIPEGYSVSREKKERFSLILESASTNQTSMYLCASCIGTEAFFGQGTRLTVV.

The chain joins TRBV30 to TRBJ1-2; the D gene is possibly TRBD1 (6 bases). Germline values: CDR1 GTSNPN, CDR2 SVGIG (reference sequence). The CDR3 sequence is 13 residues long. The germline V and J ends were trimmed by 3 bases and 7 bases, with 15 bases remaining between them. Here the CDR3 reads CAWRNTGMGGYTF. The CDR3 region has the DNA TGTGCCTGGAGGAATACAGGGATGGGTGGCTACACCTTC.

The J gene is TRBJ2-2, the V gene TRBV14; no reliable D call. CDR3 size: 13 residues. The V end lost 4 bases, the J end lost 6 bases, and 9 bases lay between the germline ends. The germline V gene encodes CDR1 SGHDN and CDR2 FVKESK. The CDR3 DNA sequence: TGTGCCAGCAGCCGTCGGGTAGCCGGGGAGCTGTTTTTT. It encodes CASSRRVAGELFF.

In this sample, this clone turned up a few times. V gene TRBV30 combines with J gene TRBJ2-3; 9 nucleotides line up with TRBD2. J gave up 1 base and V 5 bases, and 1 base lay outside the gene matches. The CDR3 has 13 amino acids. Germline values: CDR1 GTSNPN, CDR2 SVGIG (reference sequence). The CDR3 DNA is TGTGCCTGGGAGCGGGAGGGCACAGATACGCAGTATTTT. Encoded protein: CAWEREGTDTQYF.

The chain recombines TRBV30 with TRBJ2-1, with 9 bases fitting TRBD2. CDR1 and CDR2 (germline): GTSNPN, SVGIG (reference sequence). CDR3 length: 15 residues. J was trimmed by 4 bases and V by 5 bases; bases with no gene match: 9. CDR3 sequence reads: CAWVVSSGRYNEQFF. The CDR3, as DNA: TGTGCCTGGGTCGTCAGCAGCGGGAGGTACAATGAGCAGTTCTTC. Full variable domain (rest looked up from reference TRBV30 and TRBJ2-1): SQTIHQWPATLVQPVGSPLSLECTVEGTSNPNLYWYRQAAGRGLQLLFYSVGIGQISSEVPQNLSASRPQDRQFILSSKKLLLSDSGFYLCAWVVSSGRYNEQFFGPGTRLTVL.

This clone was counted between two and nine times. The chain employs TRBV7-2 and TRBJ2-3; weak D call: TRBD2 (5 bases). In germline, CDR1 is SGHTA, CDR2 FQGNSA. V shed 11 bases and J shed 2 bases, with 17 bases lying between them. CDR3 length: 14 amino acids. DNA of the CDR3: TGTGCCGACCGCCAAGGCGGGTTCACAGATACGCAGTATTTT. Translating it yields CADRQGGFTDTQYF.

In this sample, this clone turned up a few times. V and J are TRBV7-2 and TRBJ1-5, with no clear D. Trimming removed 1 base at V and 6 bases at J, with 4 bases between. Germline V gene sequence: CDR1 SGHTA, CDR2 FQGNSA. The CDR3 runs to 12 residues. CDR3 residues: CASSLGGQPQHF. Written as DNA, the CDR3 is TGTGCCAGCAGCTTAGGAGGTCAGCCCCAGCATTTT.

This clone was detected only a few times. This chain connects TRBV25-1 to TRBJ2-3; 8 bases line up with TRBD1. V shed 4 bases and J 5 bases; nucleotides not matched to a gene: 8. Germline loops: CDR1 MGHDK, CDR2 SYGVNS. The CDR3 totals 15 residues. CDR3 in amino acids: CASSGVRGPRDTQYF. CDR3 bases: TGTGCCAGCAGTGGCGTCAGGGGGCCGAGAGATACGCAGTATTTT.

This clone has a handful of counts. The chain recombines TRBV27 with TRBJ2-5; tentative D call: TRBD1 (5 bases). The CDR3 consists of 14 residues. From germline, CDR1 is MNHEY and CDR2 SMNVEV (reference sequence). Trimming cost V 3 bases and J 0 bases, with 8 bases left between them. This CDR3 is CASSLGRNQETQYF. In DNA form, the CDR3 reads TGTGCCAGCAGTTTGGGGCGGAACCAAGAGACCCAGTACTTC.